A selection of T cell receptor beta chains follows, all from one sample in a study of blood T cell repertoires in COVID-19. Libraries were prepared by immunoSEQ multiplex PCR; TCRdb keeps only in-frame clonotypes and omits some of them. The data contain fewer than 300,000 clones, 88% of them singletons. The specimen sequenced was peripheral blood. Receptor source: a young man with active or convalescent COVID-19. The CDR3 runs from the conserved cysteine through the conserved F or W. D genes are given only for firm matches. Clone size is not always given. Where it is, it says once, few, many or a class for expanded clones.

d_gene	len	v_gene	abundance	j_gene	CDR3aa	CDR3nt
TRBD1	9	TRBV23-1	NA	TRBJ1-5	CANPGQGHF	TGCGCCAACCCAGGACAGGGGCATTTT
NA	13	TRBV11-2	few	TRBJ1-3	CASRADSGNTIYF	TGTGCCAGCAGAGCGGACTCTGGAAACACCATATATTTT
TRBD1	14	TRBV5-4	NA	TRBJ2-7	CASRNRDREHEQYF	TGTGCCAGCAGGAACCGGGACAGGGAACACGAGCAGTACTTC
NA	15	TRBV5-1	NA	TRBJ1-2	CASSLEWEGFNGYTF	TGCGCCAGCAGCTTGGAGTGGGAGGGATTTAATGGCTACACCTTC
NA	14	TRBV6-5	NA	TRBJ1-2	CAIQPAGTIYGYTF	TGTGCCATCCAACCCGCTGGGACAATCTATGGCTACACCTTC
NA	13	TRBV5-6	NA	TRBJ2-5	CASSFLAQETQYF	TGTGCCAGCAGCTTTCTAGCGCAAGAGACCCAGTACTTC
TRBD2	15	TRBV7-8	few	TRBJ2-4	CASSILAGVGRIQYF	TGTGCCAGCAGCATCCTAGCGGGAGTAGGGCGCATTCAGTACTTC
NA	13	TRBV9	NA	TRBJ2-1	CASSAATTGEQFF	TGTGCCAGCAGCGCTGCCACAACGGGTGAGCAGTTCTTC
TRBD2	15	TRBV6-6	NA	TRBJ2-3	CASSKTSGGADTQYF	TGTGCCAGCAGCAAGACTAGCGGGGGGGCAGATACGCAGTATTTT
NA	11	TRBV7-9	few	TRBJ2-7	CASSSNYEQYF	TGTGCCAGCAGCTCCAACTACGAGCAGTACTTC
NA	18	TRBV4-3	NA	TRBJ2-3	CASSQESDARVSTDTQYF	TGCGCCAGCAGCCAAGAAAGTGACGCGAGGGTTAGCACAGATACGCAGTATTTT
TRBD1	17	TRBV6-1	NA	TRBJ2-1	CASSGGDRVPSYNEQFF	TGTGCCAGCAGTGGGGGAGACAGGGTACCCTCCTACAATGAGCAGTTCTTC
NA	16	TRBV4-3	NA	TRBJ2-3	CASSQDFFGQYDTQYF	TGCGCCAGCAGCCAAGATTTTTTCGGACAGTATGATACGCAGTATTTT
NA	14	TRBV25-1	once	TRBJ2-1	CASSGGPDTNEQFF	TGTGCCAGCAGTGGGGGGCCGGACACCAATGAGCAGTTCTTC
NA	13	TRBV6-1	few	TRBJ1-2	CASSEITWYGYTF	TGTGCCAGCAGTGAAATAACTTGGTATGGCTACACCTTC
TRBD2	17	TRBV15	NA	TRBJ2-3	CATSRDFGGGPLPTQYF	TGTGCCACCAGCAGAGATTTCGGCGGGGGACCTCTTCCGACGCAGTATTTT
NA	15	TRBV4-3	NA	TRBJ2-7	CASSQSNAGGYEQYF	TGCGCCAGCAGCCAAAGTAACGCCGGGGGCTACGAGCAGTACTTC
TRBD2	18	TRBV27	NA	TRBJ2-1	CASSLVLAGGLSYNEQFF	TGTGCCAGCAGTTTAGTACTAGCGGGGGGGCTCTCCTACAATGAGCAGTTCTTC
TRBD1	14	TRBV19	NA	TRBJ1-6	CASTRDRPNSPLHF	TGTGCCAGTACACGGGACAGGCCGAATTCACCCCTCCACTTT
NA	13	TRBV6-5	NA	TRBJ2-2	CASSSYSPGELFF	TGTGCCAGCAGTTCTTACTCCCCCGGGGAGCTGTTTTTT
NA	15	TRBV19	NA	TRBJ1-5	CASSLVQGGNQPQHF	TGTGCCAGTAGTCTTGTCCAGGGCGGCAATCAGCCCCAGCATTTT
TRBD1	14	TRBV3-1/TRBV3-2	once	TRBJ2-7	CASSQGTGTSEQYF	TGTGCCAGCAGCCAAGGGACAGGGACTTCCGAGCAGTACTTC
TRBD1	14	TRBV19	NA	TRBJ2-7	CASRGQQHSYEQYF	TGTGCCAGTAGGGGACAGCAGCACTCCTACGAGCAGTACTTC
TRBD1	17	TRBV13	NA	TRBJ2-2	CASSLRPGTGDTGELFF	TGTGCCAGCAGCTTACGTCCCGGGACAGGGGATACCGGGGAGCTGTTTTTT
NA	18	TRBV6-4	NA	TRBJ1-5	CASSDCSAKKDSNQPQHF	TGTGCCAGCAGTGACTGCTCAGCGAAGAAAGATAGCAATCAGCCCCAGCATTTT
TRBD1	15	TRBV6-2/TRBV6-3	once	TRBJ1-5	CASSKNRGRNQPQHF	TGTGCCAGCAGCAAAAACAGGGGGCGGAATCAGCCCCAGCATTTT
TRBD1	13	TRBV3-1/TRBV3-2	NA	TRBJ1-2	CASSHSGQGAPTF	TGTGCCAGCAGCCATTCAGGACAGGGGGCCCCCACCTTC
TRBD1	16	TRBV7-2	NA	TRBJ2-7	CASSPNLKTGDYEQYF	TGTGCCAGCAGCCCAAACCTTAAGACAGGGGACTACGAGCAGTACTTC
NA	14	TRBV5-1	NA	TRBJ1-1	CASSWGGVTTEAFF	TGCGCCAGCAGCTGGGGGGGTGTGACGACTGAAGCTTTCTTT
TRBD1	15	TRBV11-2	NA	TRBJ2-7	CASSLPGQGAREQYF	TGTGCCAGCAGCTTGCCGGGACAGGGGGCGCGAGAGCAGTACTTC
TRBD1	16	TRBV7-6	NA	TRBJ2-1	CASSLPRTGVDNEQFF	TGTGCCAGCAGCTTACCAAGGACAGGGGTGGACAATGAGCAGTTCTTC
NA	13	TRBV2	NA	TRBJ1-1	CAAVRGENTEAFF	TGTGCCGCCGTCAGAGGAGAGAACACTGAAGCTTTCTTT
NA	15	TRBV11-1	NA	TRBJ2-7	CASSLLRGATYEQYF	TGTGCCAGCAGCCTTCTACGGGGGGCCACCTACGAGCAGTACTTC
TRBD1	17	TRBV14	NA	TRBJ2-7	CASSLTTGVFGNYEQYF	TGTGCCAGCAGCCTAACGACAGGGGTCTTCGGAAACTACGAGCAGTACTTC
TRBD1	17	TRBV16	NA	TRBJ1-2	CASSLSPKTGANYGYTF	TGTGCCAGCAGCCTCTCCCCTAAGACAGGGGCAAACTATGGCTACACCTTC
TRBD1	14	TRBV7-9	NA	TRBJ2-3	CASSRDRASDTQYF	TGTGCCAGCAGCCGAGACAGGGCATCCGATACGCAGTATTTT
TRBD1	15	TRBV19	NA	TRBJ1-2	CASWNRDRGPYGYTF	TGTGCCAGCTGGAACCGGGACAGGGGACCCTATGGCTACACCTTC
NA	16	TRBV29-1	NA	TRBJ2-2	CSVRPMGAGDTGELFF	TGCAGCGTCCGCCCCATGGGGGCGGGTGACACCGGGGAGCTGTTTTTT
TRBD1	14	TRBV6-5	NA	TRBJ2-5	CASSRDRIQETQYF	TGTGCCAGCAGCCGGGACAGAATCCAAGAGACCCAGTACTTC
NA	15	TRBV18	once	TRBJ2-1	CASSPGQGSGRAQFF	TGTGCCAGCTCACCGGGGCAGGGATCTGGTCGGGCGCAGTTCTTC
NA	15	TRBV19	NA	TRBJ1-5	CASSGSLYSNQPQHF	TGTGCCAGTAGTGGTTCACTCTATAGCAATCAGCCCCAGCATTTT
NA	15	TRBV19	NA	TRBJ1-5	CASSRDRFSNQPQHF	TGTGCCAGTAGTAGAGACAGGTTTAGCAATCAGCCCCAGCATTTT
TRBD1	16	TRBV19	NA	TRBJ2-1	CASSIRGETGDNEQFF	TGTGCCAGTAGTATTAGGGGAGAGACAGGGGACAATGAGCAGTTCTTC
TRBD1	13	TRBV6-6	NA	TRBJ1-4	CASSYRQGEKLFF	TGTGCCAGCAGTTATCGACAGGGGGAAAAACTGTTTTTT
NA	12	TRBV29-1	NA	TRBJ2-7	CSVAAGGYEQYF	TGCAGCGTTGCGGCGGGCGGCTACGAGCAGTACTTC
TRBD1	15	TRBV9	NA	TRBJ1-2	CASSVGDSLNYGYTF	TGTGCCAGCAGCGTAGGGGACAGCCTTAACTATGGCTACACCTTC
NA	15	TRBV2	NA	TRBJ2-2	CASTASGLNTGELFF	TGTGCCAGCACCGCTTCGGGACTCAACACCGGGGAGCTGTTTTTT
TRBD1	15	TRBV5-1	NA	TRBJ2-2	CASRSGTGNTGELFF	TGCGCCAGCAGATCCGGGACAGGGAACACCGGGGAGCTGTTTTTT
NA	15	TRBV21-1	NA	TRBJ1-1	CASSKVGQMNTEAFF	TGTGCCAGCAGCAAAGTTGGACAGATGAACACTGAAGCTTTCTTT
NA	13	TRBV27	NA	TRBJ1-2	CASSYRSGYGYTF	TGTGCCAGCAGCTACAGGAGTGGCTATGGCTACACCTTC
TRBD1	13	TRBV27	NA	TRBJ2-7	CASSSGGLYEQYF	TGTGCCAGCAGTTCAGGGGGCCTCTACGAGCAGTACTTC
NA	15	TRBV4-1	NA	TRBJ1-2	CASSQDRLLHYGYTF	TGCGCCAGCAGCCAAGATCGGTTACTGCACTATGGCTACACCTTC